The 19 T cell receptor beta chains listed next were all sequenced from one sample in a study of patients and donors after allogeneic stem cell transplantation (dated by TCRdb to the early 2020s). The library was prepared using RT-PCR. These reads were obtained on a NextSeq 550. Using fastp trimming at Q25 and MiXCR clonotype assembly, TCRdb reanalyzed the public sequencing data and kept in-frame beta chains. Rows with one shared CDR3 protein collapse into an entry with the most common genes and DNA. This sample is represented by 800,000 to 1,000,000 distinct CDR3 sequences; 18% of them were singletons. The top ten clones comprise 6% of the sample. Material for sequencing was blood, either unsorted or a sorted T cell fraction (not recorded which). Every receptor here comes from a human donor who was either an allogeneic HSCT recipient or a stem cell or donor lymphocyte infusion donor (not recorded which). It is not recorded whose cells these are; they may come from a transplant donor.

The chain uses TRBV20-1 and TRBJ2-7; 9 bases match TRBD1. J lost 4 bases, V lost 7 bases, and 2 bases had no gene match. Looked up from germline, CDR1 is DFQATT and CDR2 is SNEGSKA (reference sequence). The CDR3 sequence is 11 residues long. The CDR3, as DNA: TGCAGTGGGGACAGGGAGTACGAGCAGTACTTC. Protein product: CSGDREYEQYF.

The chain uses TRBV3-1 and TRBJ2-3; 11 positions agree with TRBD2. The CDR3 is 16 amino acids. CDR1 and CDR2 (germline): LGHDT, YNNKEL (reference sequence). The ends lost 0 bases at V and 6 bases at J; junction bases unmatched: 5. In nucleotides, the CDR3 is TGTGCCAGCAGCCAAGACGGACTAGCGGGTTGGGATACGCAGTATTTT. This codes for CASSQDGLAGWDTQYF.

The V and J genes are TRBV30 and TRBJ1-1; unclear D gene. The germline CDR1 and CDR2 sequences are GTSNPN and SVGIG (reference sequence). The CDR3 has 15 residues. Trimming left V 0 bases short and J 1 base short, with 12 bases between. This CDR3 reads CAWSVYPDPNTEAFF. The CDR3 coding sequence is TGTGCCTGGAGTGTATACCCGGATCCGAACACTGAAGCTTTCTTT.

The chain links TRBV7-3 to TRBJ1-1, with D maybe TRBD1 (6 bases). V lost 1 base and J lost 1, with 10 bases in between. The CDR3 runs to 15 residues. Looked up from germline, CDR1 is SGHTA and CDR2 is FQGTGA. The DNA of the CDR3 is TGTGCCAGCAGCTTAAGGGGGGGCGCGAACACTGAAGCTTTCTTT. Its protein is CASSLRGGANTEAFF.

This clonotype was seen at least ten times. This chain links TRBV12-3 or TRBV12-4 with TRBJ2-6, with D unresolved. Trimming removed 2 bases at V and 2 bases at J, with 4 bases between. CDR3 length: 14 residues. The DNA for the CDR3 is TGTGCCAGCAGTTTACCGACTGGGGCCAACGTCCTGACTTTC. This translates into CASSLPTGANVLTF.

This clonotype was detected a few times. The chain couples TRBV20-1 to TRBJ2-3; D is ambiguous. Germline CDR1 and CDR2: DFQATT and SNEGSKA (reference sequence). V lost 1 base and J lost 0, with 11 bases in between. This CDR3 spans 15 amino acids. CDR3 protein: CSARGGLRSTDTQYF. DNA for the CDR3: TGCAGTGCTAGAGGCGGTCTGCGGAGCACAGATACGCAGTATTTT.

This clonotype showed up just a few times. The V and J genes are TRBV5-4 and TRBJ2-3; D possibly uses TRBD1 or TRBD2 (5 bases each). Looked up from germline, CDR1 is SGHNT and CDR2 is YYREEE (reference sequence). CDR3 length equals 13 residues. V shed 1 base and J shed 7 bases, with 10 bases lying between them. CDR3 nucleotides: TGTGCCAGCAGCTTGTCCGGGGCGAATACGCAGTATTTT. It codes for CASSLSGANTQYF.

The chain recombines TRBV6-1 with TRBJ2-3; D possibly corresponds to TRBD1 (5 bases). From germline, CDR1 is MNHNS and CDR2 SASEGT. Trimming removed 6 bases at V and 3 bases at J, with 10 bases between. The length of the CDR3 is 13 residues. CDR3 sequence (DNA): TGTGCCAGCAGGAGCAGGGATACAGATACGCAGTATTTT. Translation: CASRSRDTDTQYF.

Only a few counts were recorded for this clonotype. The CDR3 protein is CAISEHMNTEAFF. The CDR3 region has the DNA TGTGCCATCAGTGAGCATATGAACACTGAAGCTTTCTTT. The rearrangement uses TRBV10-3 and TRBJ1-1, with unresolved D. The CDR3 spans 13 residues. V lost 2 bases and J 0 bases, leaving 4 bases between the germline ends. Germline-derived CDR1 and CDR2 are ENHRY and SYGVKD.

V gene TRBV3-1 combines with J gene TRBJ2-2, with D perhaps matching TRBD1 (6 bases). Germline V lookup: CDR1 LGHDT, CDR2 YNNKEL (reference sequence). V lost 3 bases and J lost 6, with 11 bases in between. CDR3 length equals 14 residues. The CDR3 is CASSHGRGSGELFF. The CDR3 DNA sequence: TGTGCCAGCAGCCATGGCAGGGGCTCCGGGGAGCTGTTTTTT.

This clonotype was found a few times. The chain carries TRBV24-1 and TRBJ2-2; 7 bases align to TRBD2. Germline V gives CDR1 KGHDR, CDR2 SFDVKD. Trimming removed 5 bases from V and 5 bases from J; junction bases left unmatched: 7. The CDR3 spans 15 residues. The DNA of the CDR3 is TGTGCCACCAGTGTTGGACTAGGATGGACCGGGGAGCTGTTTTTT. Its translation: CATSVGLGWTGELFF.

The chain couples TRBV30 to TRBJ2-2, with 7 nucleotides matching TRBD1. Germline assignment: CDR1 GTSNPN and CDR2 SVGIG (reference sequence). CDR3 length: 16 amino acids. Unmatched junction bases numbered 5, after V lost 1 base and J lost 0 bases. The DNA for the CDR3 is TGTGCCTGGAGTGCGCCTGGGACAGCGAACACCGGGGAGCTGTTTTTT. Residues: CAWSAPGTANTGELFF.

The rearrangement uses TRBV14 and TRBJ2-3, with TRBD2 matching 13 bases. Germline V gene data show CDR1 as SGHDN and CDR2 as FVKESK. Germline trimming cut 3 bases from V and 8 bases from J; bases unmatched to any gene: 8. The CDR3 has 16 amino acids. For the CDR3, the DNA is TGTGCCAGCAGCCATGGACTAGCGGGGGCCCGGGGTACGCAGTATTTT. As protein: CASSHGLAGARGTQYF.

A few counts support this clonotype. V gene TRBV12-3 or TRBV12-4 combines with J gene TRBJ1-2; 10 nucleotides line up with TRBD1. This CDR3 region has 15 residues. V trimming: 4 bases; J trimming: 6 bases; junction bases outside the gene matches: 8. Here the CDR3 reads CASSSPDRGQNGYTF. CDR3 bases: TGTGCCAGCAGTTCCCCAGACAGGGGGCAGAATGGCTACACCTTC.

The rearrangement joins TRBV28 to TRBJ2-7; 13 nucleotides match TRBD2. Germline assignment: CDR1 MDHEN and CDR2 SYDVKM. The junction had 7 bases not matched to a gene; V was cut back by 3 bases and J by 5 bases. The CDR3 has 16 residues. CDR3 sequence reads: CASSLRSGTSGDEQYF. For the CDR3, the DNA is TGTGCCAGCAGTTTGAGATCCGGGACTAGCGGGGACGAGCAGTACTTC.

The chain joins TRBV7-2 to TRBJ2-5; either TRBD1 or TRBD2 may fit D (7 bases each). The V gene lost 5 bases and the J gene lost 2 bases, with 21 bases spanning the gap. This CDR3 spans 17 amino acids. Germline values: CDR1 SGHTA, CDR2 FQGNSA. CDR3 DNA: TGTGCCAGCAGCGCCAGCTTACAGGGGCGGGAGCAAGAGACCCAGTACTTC. It codes for CASSASLQGREQETQYF. Based on the CDR3 plus reference TRBV7-2 and TRBJ2-5, the full variable domain is GAGVSQSPSNKVTEKGKDVELRCDPISGHTALYWYRQSLGQGLEFLIYFQGNSAPDKSGLPSDRFSAERTGGSVSTLTIQRTQQEDSAVYLCASSASLQGREQETQYFGPGTRLLVL.

A few counts support this clonotype. The chain links TRBV20-1 to TRBJ1-4; 8 bases are shared with TRBD1. The germline CDR1 and CDR2 sequences are DFQATT and SNEGSKA (reference sequence). The V segment lost 1 base and the J segment 4 bases; nucleotides outside the gene matches: 17. The CDR3 is 19 residues long. The CDR3 DNA sequence: TGCAGTGCTAGAGCCTATACCCCAGACAGGGGCAGATATAATGAAAAACTGTTTTTT. Translation: CSARAYTPDRGRYNEKLFF.

The rearrangement links TRBV7-8 to TRBJ2-6; 10 nucleotides match TRBD1. Germline V CDR1 and CDR2: SGHVS, FQNEAQ. The length of the CDR3 is 19 residues. V shed 1 base, J shed 2 bases, and the junction held 8 bases outside the gene matches. CDR3 nucleotides: TGTGCCAGCAGCTTAGACCGGGACAGGGGTACGGCTGGGGCCAACGTCCTGACTTTC. It specifies CASSLDRDRGTAGANVLTF.

V usage is TRBV20-1 and J usage is TRBJ2-5; D is perhaps TRBD1 (6 bases). Germline CDR1 is DFQATT and CDR2 is SNEGSKA (reference sequence). The CDR3 is 13 amino acids. Trimming left V 0 bases short and J 5 bases short, with 10 bases between. The CDR3 region is CSARDGQGETQYF. CDR3 sequence (DNA): TGCAGTGCTAGAGATGGGCAGGGGGAGACCCAGTACTTC.